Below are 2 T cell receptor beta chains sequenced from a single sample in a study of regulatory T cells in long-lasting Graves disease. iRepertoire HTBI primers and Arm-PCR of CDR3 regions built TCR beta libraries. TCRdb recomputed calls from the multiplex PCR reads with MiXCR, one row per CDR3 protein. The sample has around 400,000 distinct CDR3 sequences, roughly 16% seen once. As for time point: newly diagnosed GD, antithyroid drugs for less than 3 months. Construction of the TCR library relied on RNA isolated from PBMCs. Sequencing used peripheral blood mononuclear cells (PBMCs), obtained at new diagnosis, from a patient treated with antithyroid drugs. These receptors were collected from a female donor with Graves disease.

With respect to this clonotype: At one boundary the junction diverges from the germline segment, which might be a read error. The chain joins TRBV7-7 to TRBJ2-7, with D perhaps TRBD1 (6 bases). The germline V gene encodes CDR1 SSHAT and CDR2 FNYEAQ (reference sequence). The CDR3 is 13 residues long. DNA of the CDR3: TGTGCTAGCAGCTTGGGGGCCCACTACGAGCAGTACTTC. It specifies CASSLGAHYEQYF.

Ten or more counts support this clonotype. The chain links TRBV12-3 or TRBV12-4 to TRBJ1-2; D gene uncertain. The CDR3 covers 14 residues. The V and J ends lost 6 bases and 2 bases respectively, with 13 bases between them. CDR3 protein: CASSQLLDNYGYTF. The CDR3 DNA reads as TGTGCCAGCAGCCAACTCCTCGACAACTATGGCTACACCTTC.